This TCR beta chain was observed in a study of cytomegalovirus exposure and HLA in healthy donors. Study-wide context: Genotyping of nearly 400 donors showed that about 83% belonged to the Caucasian-associated ancestry cluster. The study's findings and limits: A few V segments could not be told apart, such as TRBV6-2 and TRBV6-3, and were left out. The availability of immune exposure information extended only to CMV serostatus. Previously analyzed data showed that most TCR beta V segments were productive at a frequency of about 87% or about 30%.

The V and J ends lost 5 bases and 0 bases, in that order; junction bases with no gene match: 5. Germline loops: CDR1 MNHNY, CDR2 SVGAGI (reference sequence). This CDR3 is built from 16 residues. Turning to this clone: Its antigen is unidentified.

A multiplex PCR was run with 60 Vbeta primers and 13 Jbeta primers. Method: immunoSEQ multiplex PCR; TCRdb's copy keeps in-frame clones and lacks some. The sample has about 130,000 clones, more than 65% seen once. The TCR was taken from a man between 18 and 29 years old in good health and CMV-seropositive. The gene calls are TRBV6-6 and TRBJ1-5, with TRBD1 identical over 9 bases. Specimen: PBMCs. The CDR3 loop is CASSQQGQGSNQPQHF. The DNA of the CDR3 is TGTGCCAGCAGTCAACAGGGACAGGGTAGCAATCAGCCCCAGCATTTT.